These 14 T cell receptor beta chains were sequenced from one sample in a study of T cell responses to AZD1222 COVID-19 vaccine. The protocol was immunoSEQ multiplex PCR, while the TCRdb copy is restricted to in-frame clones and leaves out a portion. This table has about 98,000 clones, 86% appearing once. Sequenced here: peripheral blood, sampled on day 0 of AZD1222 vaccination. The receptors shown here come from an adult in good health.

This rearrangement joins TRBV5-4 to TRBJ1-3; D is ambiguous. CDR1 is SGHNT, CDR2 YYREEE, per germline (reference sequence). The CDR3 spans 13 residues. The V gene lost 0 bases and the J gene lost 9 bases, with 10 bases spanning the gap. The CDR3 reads CASSLVGRGTIYF. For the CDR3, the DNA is TGTGCCAGCAGCTTGGTAGGGCGAGGCACCATATATTTT.

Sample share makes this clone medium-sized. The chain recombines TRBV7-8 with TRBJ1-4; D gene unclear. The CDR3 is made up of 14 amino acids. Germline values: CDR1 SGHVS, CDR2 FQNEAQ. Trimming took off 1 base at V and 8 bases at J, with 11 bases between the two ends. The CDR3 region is CASSLGVSREKLFF. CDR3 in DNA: TGTGCCAGCAGCTTAGGGGTCAGTCGCGAAAAACTGTTTTTT.

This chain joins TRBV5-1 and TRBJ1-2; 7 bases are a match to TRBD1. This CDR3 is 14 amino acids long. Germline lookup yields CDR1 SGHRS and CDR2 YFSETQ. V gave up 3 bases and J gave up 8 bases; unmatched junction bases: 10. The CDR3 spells CASSSTVGQQGYTF. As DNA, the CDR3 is TGCGCCAGCAGCTCTACCGTGGGACAGCAGGGCTACACCTTC.

CDR3 protein: CASSRYRENTEAFF. The CDR3 DNA follows: TGTGCCAGCAGCAGATACAGGGAGAACACTGAAGCTTTCTTT. The chain has TRBV9 and TRBJ1-1; D might be TRBD1 (6 bases). CDR3 length equals 14 residues. Germline V gives CDR1 SGDLS, CDR2 YYNGEE. V shed 4 bases and J shed 1 base, with 11 bases lying between them.

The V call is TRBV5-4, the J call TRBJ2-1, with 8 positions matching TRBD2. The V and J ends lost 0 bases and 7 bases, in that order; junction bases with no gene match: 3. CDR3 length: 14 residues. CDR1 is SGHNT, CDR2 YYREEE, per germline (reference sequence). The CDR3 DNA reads TGTGCCAGCAGCTTGGGACTAGCGCAAAATGAGCAGTTCTTC. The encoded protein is CASSLGLAQNEQFF. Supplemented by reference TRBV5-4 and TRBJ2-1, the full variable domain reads ETGVTQSPTHLIKTRGQQVTLRCSSQSGHNTVSWYQQALGQGPQFIFQYYREEENGRGNFPPRFSGLQFPNYSSELNVNALELDDSALYLCASSLGLAQNEQFFGPGTRLTVL.

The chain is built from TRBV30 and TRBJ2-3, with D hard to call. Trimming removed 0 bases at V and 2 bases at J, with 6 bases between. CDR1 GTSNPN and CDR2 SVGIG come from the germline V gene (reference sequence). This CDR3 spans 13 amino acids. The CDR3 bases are TGTGCCTGGAGTGTACTAATCACAGATACGCAGTATTTT. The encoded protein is CAWSVLITDTQYF.

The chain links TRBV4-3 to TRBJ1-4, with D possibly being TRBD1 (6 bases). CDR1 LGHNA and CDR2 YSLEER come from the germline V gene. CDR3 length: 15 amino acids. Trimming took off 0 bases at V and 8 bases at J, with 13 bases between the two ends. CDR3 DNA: TGCGCCAGCAGCCAAGACGGCAGGGGAGACGAAAAACTGTTTTTT. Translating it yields CASSQDGRGDEKLFF.

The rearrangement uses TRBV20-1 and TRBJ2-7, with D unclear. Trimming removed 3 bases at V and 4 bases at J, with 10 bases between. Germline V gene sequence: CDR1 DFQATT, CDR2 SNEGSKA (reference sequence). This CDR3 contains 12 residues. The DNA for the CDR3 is TGCAGTGCTAGTCGCCAGAAATACGAGCAGTACTTC. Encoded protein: CSASRQKYEQYF.

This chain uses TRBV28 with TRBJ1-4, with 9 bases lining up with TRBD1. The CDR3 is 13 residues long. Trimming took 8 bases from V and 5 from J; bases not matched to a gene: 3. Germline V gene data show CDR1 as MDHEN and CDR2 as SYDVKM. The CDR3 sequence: CASLDRGNEKLFF. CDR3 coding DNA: TGTGCCAGCCTAGACAGGGGGAATGAAAAACTGTTTTTT.

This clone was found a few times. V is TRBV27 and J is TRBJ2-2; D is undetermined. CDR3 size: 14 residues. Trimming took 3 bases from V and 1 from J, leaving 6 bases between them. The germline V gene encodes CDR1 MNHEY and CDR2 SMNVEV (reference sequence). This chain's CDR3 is CASSLSLNTGELFF. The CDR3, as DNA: TGTGCCAGCAGTTTGAGCCTGAACACCGGGGAGCTGTTTTTT.

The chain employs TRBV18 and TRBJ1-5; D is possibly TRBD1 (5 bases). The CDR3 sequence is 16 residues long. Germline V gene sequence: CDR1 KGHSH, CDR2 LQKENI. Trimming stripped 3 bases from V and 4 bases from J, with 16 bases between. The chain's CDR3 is CASSPPGLQDNQPQHF. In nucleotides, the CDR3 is TGTGCCAGCTCACCCCCCGGGTTACAGGATAATCAGCCCCAGCATTTT.

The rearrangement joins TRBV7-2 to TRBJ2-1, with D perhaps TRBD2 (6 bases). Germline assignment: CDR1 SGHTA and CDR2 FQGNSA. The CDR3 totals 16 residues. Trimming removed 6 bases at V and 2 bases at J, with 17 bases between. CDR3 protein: CASSPRRGVAYNEQFF. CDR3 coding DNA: TGTGCCAGCAGTCCCCGGCGGGGAGTAGCCTACAATGAGCAGTTCTTC.

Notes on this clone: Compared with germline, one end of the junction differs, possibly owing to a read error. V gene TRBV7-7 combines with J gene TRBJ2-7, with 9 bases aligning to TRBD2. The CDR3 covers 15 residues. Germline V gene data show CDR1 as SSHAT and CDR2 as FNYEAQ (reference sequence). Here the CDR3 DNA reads TGTGCTAGCAGCCGCGGGGTAGCGGGAGCCCACGAGCAGTACTTC. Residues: CASSRGVAGAHEQYF.

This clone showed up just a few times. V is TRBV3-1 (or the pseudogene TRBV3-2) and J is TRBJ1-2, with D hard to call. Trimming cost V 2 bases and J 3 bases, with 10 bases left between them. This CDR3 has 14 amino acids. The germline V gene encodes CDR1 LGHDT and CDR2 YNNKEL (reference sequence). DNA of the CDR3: TGTGCCAGCAGCCAACTTACGGGTGACTATGGCTACACCTTC. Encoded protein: CASSQLTGDYGYTF.